A few counts support the clone carrying this T cell receptor (beta chain). This entry is derived from a study of blood T cell repertoires in COVID-19. Looking at the study overall: From T cells, B-cell-depleted T cells, or PBMCs came the material, which was cDNA or gDNA.

CDR1 LNHDA and CDR2 SQIVND come from the germline V gene (reference sequence). The CDR3 is made up of 13 amino acids. The V gene end was trimmed by 10 bases and the J gene end by 3 bases; junction bases not matched to a gene: 8. TCRdb's copy holds only in-frame clones and misses some; the assay was immunoSEQ multiplex PCR. In the table there are hundreds of thousands of clones, 87% of which are singletons. The sequencing sample was made of peripheral blood. The chain uses TRBV19 and TRBJ1-2; TRBD1 aligns across 7 bases. This TCR derives from a woman between 50 and 59 years old with COVID-19, enrolled during active disease. CDR3 in DNA: TGTGCCACCCTTGGGGGACAGTACTATGGCTACACCTTC. It yields the protein CATLGGQYYGYTF. The variable domain in full, with the rest retrieved from reference TRBV19 and TRBJ1-2, is DGGITQSPKYLFRKEGQNVTLSCEQNLNHDAMYWYRQDPGQGLRLIYYSQIVNDFQKGDIAEGYSVSREKKESFPLTVTSAQKNPTAFYLCATLGGQYYGYTFGSGTRLTVV.